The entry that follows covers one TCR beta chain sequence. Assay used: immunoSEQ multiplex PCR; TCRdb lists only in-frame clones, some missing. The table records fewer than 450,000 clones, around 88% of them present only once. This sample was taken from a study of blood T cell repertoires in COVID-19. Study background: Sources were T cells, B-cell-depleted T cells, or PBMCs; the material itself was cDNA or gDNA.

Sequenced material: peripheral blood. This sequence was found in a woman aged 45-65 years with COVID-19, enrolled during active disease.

The CDR3 is CASSSQGRGNQPQHF. The DNA for the CDR3 is TGTGCCAGCAGCTCCCAGGGAAGGGGAAATCAGCCCCAGCATTTT. The V and J genes are TRBV7-2 and TRBJ1-5; possibly TRBD1 for D (5 bases). This CDR3 is built from 15 residues. Per the germline V gene, CDR1 is SGHTA and CDR2 is FQGNSA. V lost 4 bases and J lost 4, with 14 bases in between.